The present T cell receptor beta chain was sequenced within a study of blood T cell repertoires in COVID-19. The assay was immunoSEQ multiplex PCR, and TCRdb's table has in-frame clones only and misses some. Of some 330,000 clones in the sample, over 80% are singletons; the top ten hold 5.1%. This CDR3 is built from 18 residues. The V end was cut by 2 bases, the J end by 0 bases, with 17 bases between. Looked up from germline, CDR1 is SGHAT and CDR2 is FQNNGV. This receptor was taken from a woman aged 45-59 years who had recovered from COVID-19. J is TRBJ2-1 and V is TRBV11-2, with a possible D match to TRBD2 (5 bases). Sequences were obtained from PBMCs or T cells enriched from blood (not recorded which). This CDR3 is CASSLYGPRADSYNEQFF. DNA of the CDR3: TGTGCCAGCAGCTTATATGGACCGCGGGCCGACTCCTACAATGAGCAGTTCTTC.